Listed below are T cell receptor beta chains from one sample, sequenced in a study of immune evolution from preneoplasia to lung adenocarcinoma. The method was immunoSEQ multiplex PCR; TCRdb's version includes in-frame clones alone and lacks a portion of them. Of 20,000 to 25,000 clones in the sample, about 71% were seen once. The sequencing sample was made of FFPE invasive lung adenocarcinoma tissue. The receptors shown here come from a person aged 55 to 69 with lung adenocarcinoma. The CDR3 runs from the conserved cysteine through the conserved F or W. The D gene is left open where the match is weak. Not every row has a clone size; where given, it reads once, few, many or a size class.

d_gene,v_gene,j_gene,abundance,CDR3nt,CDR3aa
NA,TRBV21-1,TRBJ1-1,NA,TGTGCCAGCAGCTCGGGCTACACTGAAGCTTTCTTT,CASSSGYTEAFF
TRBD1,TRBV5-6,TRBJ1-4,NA,TGTGCCAGCAGCGGCGGACAGGGCCAATGGGGCGAAAAACTGTTTTTT,CASSGGQGQWGEKLFF
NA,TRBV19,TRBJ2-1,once,TGTGCCAGTAGTACTGAACTATACAATGAGCAGTTCTTC,CASSTELYNEQFF
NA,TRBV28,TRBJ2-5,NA,TGTGCCAGCAGGGGGTATACGGGAGCGCCGGAGACCCAGTACTTC,CASRGYTGAPETQYF
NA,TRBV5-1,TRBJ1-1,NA,TGCGCCAGCAGCTTGGTTGGTCAGGGGAGAGGTGAAGCTTTCTTT,CASSLVGQGRGEAFF
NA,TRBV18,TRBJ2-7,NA,TGTGCCAGCTCCCCCACCGGATCCTACGAGCAGTACTTC,CASSPTGSYEQYF
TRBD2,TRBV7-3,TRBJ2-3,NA,TGTGCCAGCAGCTTAGGAGCGGGAGGGCCCACAGATACGCAGTATTTT,CASSLGAGGPTDTQYF
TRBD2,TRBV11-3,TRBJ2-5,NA,TGTGCCAGCAGCCGCCGGGACTATAGGGAGACCCAGTACTTC,CASSRRDYRETQYF
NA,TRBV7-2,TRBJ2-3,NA,TGTGCCAGCAGCCCTGACTACCTAAGCACAGATACGCAGTATTTT,CASSPDYLSTDTQYF
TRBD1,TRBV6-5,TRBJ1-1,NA,TGTGCCACAACAGGGAGGGGGCTGAACACTGAAGCTTTCTTT,CATTGRGLNTEAFF
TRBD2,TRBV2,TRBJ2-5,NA,TGTGCCAGCAGGTCCCTAGCGGGAGGGGGCGGAGAGACCCAGTACTTC,CASRSLAGGGGETQYF
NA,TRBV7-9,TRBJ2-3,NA,TGTGCCAGCACTTCATTTGTCCTAAGGGGTCCAGATACGCAGTATTTT,CASTSFVLRGPDTQYF
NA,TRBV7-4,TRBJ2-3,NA,TGTGCCAGCAGCTTAGTGCAGGGCCGCACAGATACGCAGTATTTT,CASSLVQGRTDTQYF
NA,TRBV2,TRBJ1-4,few,TGTGCCAGCCTCAGGGACGGCGGTGAAAAACTGTTTTTT,CASLRDGGEKLFF
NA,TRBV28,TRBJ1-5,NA,TGTGCCAGCAGGCCCGGGCCTCGTGGCAATCAGCCCCAGCATTTT,CASRPGPRGNQPQHF
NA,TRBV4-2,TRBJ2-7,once,TGTGCCAGCAGCCACCCGACCCGGGGCGGGTCCTACGAGCAGTACTTC,CASSHPTRGGSYEQYF
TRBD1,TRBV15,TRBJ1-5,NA,TGTGCCACCAGCAGTGACCAAAGAGACAGGGCCCAGCATTTT,CATSSDQRDRAQHF
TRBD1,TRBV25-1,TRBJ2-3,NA,TGTGCCAGCGCTTCCGGGACAGGGGGGATCACAGATACGCAGTATTTT,CASASGTGGITDTQYF
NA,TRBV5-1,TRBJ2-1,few,TGCGCCAGCAGCTTGGCGAACTTAGGTCCTACCCACAATGAGCAGTTCTTC,CASSLANLGPTHNEQFF
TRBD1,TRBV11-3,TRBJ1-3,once,TGTGTCAGCAGCTTCCAGGGGGCGTTTGGAAACACCATATATTTT,CVSSFQGAFGNTIYF
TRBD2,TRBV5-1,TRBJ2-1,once,TGCGCCAGCAGCGCCGGGACTAGCGGTGCAAATGAGCAGTTCTTC,CASSAGTSGANEQFF
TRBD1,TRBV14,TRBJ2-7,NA,TGTGCCAGCAGCCAAGGACAGGGCTACGAGCAGTACTTC,CASSQGQGYEQYF
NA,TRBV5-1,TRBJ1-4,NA,TGCGCCAGCAGCTTGGGGTCCATTGCAACTAATGAAAAACTGTTTTTT,CASSLGSIATNEKLFF
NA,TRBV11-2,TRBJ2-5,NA,TGTGCCAGCAGCTTTCTTCGGGGAAGAGAGACCCAGTACTTC,CASSFLRGRETQYF
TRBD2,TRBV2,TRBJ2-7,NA,TGTGCCAGCAGGGCCGGGACTAGCGGCCCGCAGTACTTC,CASRAGTSGPQYF
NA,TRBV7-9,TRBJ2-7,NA,TGTGCCAGCAGCACAACTACAGGGGAGCAGTACTTC,CASSTTTGEQYF
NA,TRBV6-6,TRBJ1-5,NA,TGTGCCAGCAGACGGACAGCGGACCAGGATCAGCCCCAGCATTTT,CASRRTADQDQPQHF
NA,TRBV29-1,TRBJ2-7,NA,TGCAGCGTTGGGAGGGGGCCTGAGCAGTACTTC,CSVGRGPEQYF
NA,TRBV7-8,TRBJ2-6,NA,TGTGCCAGCAGCTTGGGTAGCTCTGGGGCCAACGTCCTGACTTTC,CASSLGSSGANVLTF
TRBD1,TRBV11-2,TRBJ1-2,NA,TGTGCCAGCAGCCCCGCCGGGACAGTGCCCTCCTATGGCTACACCTTC,CASSPAGTVPSYGYTF
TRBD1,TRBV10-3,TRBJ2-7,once,TGTGCCATCAGTGAGCCGGGACAGGGGGCGCATGAGCAGTACTTC,CAISEPGQGAHEQYF
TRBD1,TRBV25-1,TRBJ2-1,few,TGTGCCAGCAGTGAATTGGCAGGGGGCGCTTCTGGCAATGAGCAGTTCTTC,CASSELAGGASGNEQFF
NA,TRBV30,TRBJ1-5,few,TGTGCCTGGAGTGGGACAGACCAGCCCCAGCATTTT,CAWSGTDQPQHF
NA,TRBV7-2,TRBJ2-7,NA,TGTGCCAGCAGCGCAGGGAGGAGCTCCTACGAGCAGTACTTC,CASSAGRSSYEQYF
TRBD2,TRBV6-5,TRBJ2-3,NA,TGTGCCAGCAGACCCCTAGCGGGAGGTGGAGATACGCAGTATTTT,CASRPLAGGGDTQYF
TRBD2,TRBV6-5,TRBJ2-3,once,TGTGCCAGTCGACTAGCGGGATACACAGATACGCAGTATTTT,CASRLAGYTDTQYF
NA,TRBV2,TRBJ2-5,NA,TGTGCCAGCAGTGATTGGGTGGAGACCCAGTACTTC,CASSDWVETQYF
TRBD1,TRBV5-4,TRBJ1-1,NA,TGTGCCTGCGACAGGGGGCAGAACACTGAAGCTTTCTTT,CACDRGQNTEAFF
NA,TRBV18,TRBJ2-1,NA,TGTGCCAGCTCACCACCTTCGAGGAAGGACTACAATGAGCAGTTCTTC,CASSPPSRKDYNEQFF
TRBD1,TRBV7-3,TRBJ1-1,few,TGTGCCAGCAGCTTAACGGGACAGGTGAACACTGAAGCTTTCTTT,CASSLTGQVNTEAFF
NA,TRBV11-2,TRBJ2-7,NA,TGTGCCAGCAGCCCGGACACTTCGGCGGGGGAGCAGTACTTC,CASSPDTSAGEQYF
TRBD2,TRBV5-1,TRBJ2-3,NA,TGCGCCAGCAGCCTTATTGCGACTAGCGGGAGGAGGGATACGCAGTATTTT,CASSLIATSGRRDTQYF
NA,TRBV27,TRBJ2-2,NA,TGTGCCAGCAGTTTATTCAAAAACACGAACACCGGGGAGCTGTTTTTT,CASSLFKNTNTGELFF
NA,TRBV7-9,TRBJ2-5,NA,TGTGCCAGCAGCTTATCCGAGACCCAGTACTTC,CASSLSETQYF
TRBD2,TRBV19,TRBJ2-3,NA,TGTGCCAGTAGTAAACTAGCGGGTGCAGATACGCAGTATTTT,CASSKLAGADTQYF
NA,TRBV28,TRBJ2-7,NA,TGTGCCAGCAGTTTATCCGCCTCAGGGCAGTACTTC,CASSLSASGQYF